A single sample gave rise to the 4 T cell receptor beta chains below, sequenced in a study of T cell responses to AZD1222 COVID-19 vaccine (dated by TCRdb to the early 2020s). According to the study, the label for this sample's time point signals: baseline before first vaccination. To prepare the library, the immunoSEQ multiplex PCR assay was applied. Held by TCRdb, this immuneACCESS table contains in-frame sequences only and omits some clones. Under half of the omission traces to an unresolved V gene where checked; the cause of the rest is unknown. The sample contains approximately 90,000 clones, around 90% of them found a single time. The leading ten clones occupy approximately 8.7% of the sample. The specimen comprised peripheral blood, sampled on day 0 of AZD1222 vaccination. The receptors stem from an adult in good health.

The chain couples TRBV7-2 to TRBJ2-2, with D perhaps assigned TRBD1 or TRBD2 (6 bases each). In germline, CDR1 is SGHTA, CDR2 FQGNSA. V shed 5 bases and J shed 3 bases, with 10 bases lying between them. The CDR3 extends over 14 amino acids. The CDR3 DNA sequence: TGTGCCAGCAGCCGGGGGCTGGACACCGGGGAGCTGTTTTTT. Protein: CASSRGLDTGELFF.

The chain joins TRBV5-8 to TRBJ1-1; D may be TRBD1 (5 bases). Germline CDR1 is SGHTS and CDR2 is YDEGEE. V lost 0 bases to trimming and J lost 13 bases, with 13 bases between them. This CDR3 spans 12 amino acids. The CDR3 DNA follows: TGTGCCAGCAGCTTGGAGGCGGGGGGGATTTTCTTT. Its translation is CASSLEAGGIFF.

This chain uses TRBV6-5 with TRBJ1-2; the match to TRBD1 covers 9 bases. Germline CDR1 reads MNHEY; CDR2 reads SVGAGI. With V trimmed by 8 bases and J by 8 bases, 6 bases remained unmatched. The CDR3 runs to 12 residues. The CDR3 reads CASYRGLHGYTF. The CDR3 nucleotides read TGTGCCAGCTACAGGGGGCTTCACGGCTACACCTTC.

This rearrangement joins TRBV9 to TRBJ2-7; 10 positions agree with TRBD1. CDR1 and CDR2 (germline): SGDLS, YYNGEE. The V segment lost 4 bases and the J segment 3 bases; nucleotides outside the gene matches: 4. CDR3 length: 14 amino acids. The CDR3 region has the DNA TGTGCCAGCAGCTCCAGGACAGGGGGCTACGAGCAGTACTTC. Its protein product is CASSSRTGGYEQYF. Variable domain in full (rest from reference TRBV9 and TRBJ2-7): DSGVTQTPKHLITATGQRVTLRCSPRSGDLSVYWYQQSLDQGLQFLIQYYNGEERAKGNILERFSAQQFPDLHSELNLSSLELGDSALYFCASSSRTGGYEQYFGPGTRLTVT.